One sample yielded the 10 T cell receptor beta chains listed below, sequenced in a study of blood T cell repertoires in COVID-19. Sequenced by immunoSEQ multiplex PCR; TCRdb stores in-frame clones only, minus some. The table has tens of thousands of clones, about 86% seen once. The specimen was peripheral blood. The receptors come from an older woman with acute or convalescent COVID-19.

The chain has TRBV28 and TRBJ1-6, with 9 nucleotides matching TRBD1. The junction had 2 bases not matched to a gene; V was cut back by 4 bases and J by 7 bases. The CDR3 covers 14 residues. The germline gives CDR1 MDHEN, CDR2 SYDVKM. The CDR3 coding sequence is TGTGCCAGCAGTTCCGGGACAGGGAATTCACCCCTCCACTTT. Its protein is CASSSGTGNSPLHF.

The chain employs TRBV19 and TRBJ1-2, with 7 bases matching TRBD1. The CDR3 has 13 amino acids. V gave up 2 bases and J gave up 8 bases; unmatched junction bases: 5. From germline, CDR1 is LNHDA and CDR2 SQIVND (reference sequence). This chain's CDR3 is CASSISTGDGYTF. The CDR3, as DNA: TGTGCCAGTAGTATAAGTACAGGGGACGGCTACACCTTC.

This clone was counted a few times. The gene calls are TRBV19 and TRBJ1-5; tentative D call: TRBD1 (6 bases). Deletions cut 9 bases from V and 3 bases from J, with 15 bases between. CDR1 LNHDA and CDR2 SQIVND come from the germline V gene (reference sequence). CDR3 length equals 14 residues. CDR3 in DNA: TGTGCCAGCCTTCAATCAGGGGTCAATCAGCCCCAGCATTTT. Translation: CASLQSGVNQPQHF.

The gene calls are TRBV18 and TRBJ2-2; the D gene is possibly TRBD2 (5 bases). The CDR3 contains 13 residues. The germline V and J ends were trimmed by 6 bases and 3 bases, with 8 bases remaining between them. Germline CDR1 is KGHSH and CDR2 is LQKENI. The chain's CDR3 is CASSPGDTGELFF. DNA for the CDR3: TGTGCCAGCTCCCCCGGGGACACCGGGGAGCTGTTTTTT.

The chain combines TRBV5-1 with TRBJ2-1; D call uncertain. The CDR3 loop spans 15 amino acids. Germline V gene lookup returns CDR1 SGHRS and CDR2 YFSETQ. With 1 base removed from V and 3 bases from J, the gap between germline ends came to 11 bases. The CDR3 sequence: CASSLSVSGYNEQFF. CDR3 DNA sequence: TGCGCCAGCAGCTTGTCCGTATCGGGCTACAATGAGCAGTTCTTC.

The rearrangement joins TRBV24-1 to TRBJ1-2, with 9 bases that match TRBD1. The J segment lost 8 bases and the V segment lost 2 bases, leaving 11 bases of the junction unmatched. Germline values: CDR1 KGHDR, CDR2 SFDVKD. The CDR3 runs 16 residues. The CDR3 sequence: CATSDYGQGRTDGYTF. The CDR3 DNA reads as TGTGCCACCAGTGATTACGGACAGGGGAGGACAGACGGCTACACCTTC.

This clone has a handful of counts. The chain uses TRBV5-6 and TRBJ1-2; D gene uncertain. The CDR3 length is 14 residues. Germline assignment: CDR1 SGHDT and CDR2 YYEEEE. The V gene lost 2 bases and the J gene lost 2 bases, with 10 bases spanning the gap. In nucleotides, the CDR3 is TGTGCCAGCAGCTTTTACGGGGAAAACTATGGCTACACCTTC. Translating gives CASSFYGENYGYTF. Supplemented by reference TRBV5-6 and TRBJ1-2, the full variable domain reads DAGVTQSPTHLIKTRGQQVTLRCSPKSGHDTVSWYQQALGQGPQFIFQYYEEEERQRGNFPDRFSGHQFPNYSSELNVNALLLGDSALYLCASSFYGENYGYTFGSGTRLTVV.

This chain links TRBV2 with TRBJ2-7; the match to TRBD2 covers 8 bases. Germline CDR1 and CDR2: SNHLY and FYNNEI. CDR3 length: 16 amino acids. Trimming cost V 1 base and J 3 bases; bases outside gene matches: 8. The CDR3: CASSEERLAGYYEQYF. The CDR3 coding sequence is TGTGCCAGCAGTGAAGAGCGTCTAGCGGGTTACTACGAGCAGTACTTC.

The chain joins TRBV2 to TRBJ1-5; perhaps TRBD1 as D (5 bases). Germline-derived CDR1 and CDR2 are SNHLY and FYNNEI. The CDR3 has 13 residues. Between the trimmed V and J ends, which lost 8 bases and 1 base, there was a span of 9 bases. CDR3 residues: CASAQGSNQPQHF. The DNA for the CDR3 is TGTGCCAGCGCCCAGGGCAGCAATCAGCCCCAGCATTTT.

The chain uses TRBV3-1 (or the pseudogene TRBV3-2) and TRBJ1-2; 9 nucleotides match TRBD1. The CDR3 is made up of 14 amino acids. Germline V gene lookup returns CDR1 LGHDT and CDR2 YNNKEL (reference sequence). Unmatched junction bases numbered 2, after V lost 2 bases and J lost 4 bases. This CDR3 is CASSQSGQGYGYTF. CDR3 nucleotide sequence: TGTGCCAGCAGCCAATCGGGACAGGGCTATGGCTACACCTTC.